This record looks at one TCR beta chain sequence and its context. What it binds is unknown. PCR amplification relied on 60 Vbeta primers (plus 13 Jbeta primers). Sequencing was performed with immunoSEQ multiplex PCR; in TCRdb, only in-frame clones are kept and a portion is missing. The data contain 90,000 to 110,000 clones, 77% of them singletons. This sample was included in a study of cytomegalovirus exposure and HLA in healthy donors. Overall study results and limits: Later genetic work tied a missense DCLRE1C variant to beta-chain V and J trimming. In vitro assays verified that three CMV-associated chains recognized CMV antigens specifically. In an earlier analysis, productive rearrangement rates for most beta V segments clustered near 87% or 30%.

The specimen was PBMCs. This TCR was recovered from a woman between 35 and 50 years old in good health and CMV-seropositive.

DNA for the CDR3: TGTGCCAGCAGTTTATTACCCTTCGGGGGGGAGCTGTTTTTT. Translated, it gives CASSLLPFGGELFF. The chain joins TRBV28 to TRBJ2-2; D not resolved. This CDR3 is 14 amino acids long. From germline, CDR1 is MDHEN and CDR2 SYDVKM. Deletions cut 1 base from V and 8 bases from J, with 11 bases between. The variable domain in full, with the rest retrieved from reference TRBV28 and TRBJ2-2, is DVKVTQSSRYLVKRTGEKVFLECVQDMDHENMFWYRQDPGLGLRLIYFSYDVKMKEKGDIPEGYSVSREKKERFSLILESASTNQTSMYLCASSLLPFGGELFFGEGSRLTVL.